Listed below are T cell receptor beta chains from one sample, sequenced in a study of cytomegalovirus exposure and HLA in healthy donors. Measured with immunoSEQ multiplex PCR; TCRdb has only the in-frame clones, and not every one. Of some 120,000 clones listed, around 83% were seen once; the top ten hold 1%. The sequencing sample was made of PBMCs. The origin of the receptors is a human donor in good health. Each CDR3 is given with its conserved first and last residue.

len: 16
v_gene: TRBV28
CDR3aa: CASSFRTSGGAVTQYF

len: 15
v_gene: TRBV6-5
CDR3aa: CASKSGWGPYNEQFF

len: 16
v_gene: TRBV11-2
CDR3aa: CASSLVVGQGAHEQYF

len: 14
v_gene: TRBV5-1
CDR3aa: CASSFTSRDYEQYF

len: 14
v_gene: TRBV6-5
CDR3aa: CASSPGQTTYEQYF

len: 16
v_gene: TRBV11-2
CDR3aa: CASRPWGRTNEEKLFF

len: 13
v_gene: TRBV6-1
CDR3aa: CATPTPGYTEAFF

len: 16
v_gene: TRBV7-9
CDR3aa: CSSSWDPGQGDREQYF

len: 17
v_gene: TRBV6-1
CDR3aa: CASSEAQGLDFRYEQYF

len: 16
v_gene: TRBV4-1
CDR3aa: CASSQDGDWSSYEQYF

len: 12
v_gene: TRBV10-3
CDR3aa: CAIMLANYGYTF

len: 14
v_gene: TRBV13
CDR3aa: CASSLTGDREKLFF

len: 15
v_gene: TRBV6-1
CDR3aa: CASSQGTGSNQPQHF

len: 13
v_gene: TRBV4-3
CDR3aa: CASSQELASEQFF

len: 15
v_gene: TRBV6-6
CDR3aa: CASSYRTGGHNEQFF

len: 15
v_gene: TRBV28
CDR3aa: CASSRNAGVGQPQHF

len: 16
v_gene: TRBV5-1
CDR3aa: CASSSPGQTNTGELFF

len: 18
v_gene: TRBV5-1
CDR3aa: CASSSQLGGGQGTHEQYF

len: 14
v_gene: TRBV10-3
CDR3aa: CAISESTGAYEQYF

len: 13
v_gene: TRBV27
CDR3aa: CASSLGRGLEQYF

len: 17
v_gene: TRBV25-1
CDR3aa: CASSEEWVGQYPEKLFF

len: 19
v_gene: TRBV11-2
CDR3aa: CASSLAPPGTGTFNGGYTF

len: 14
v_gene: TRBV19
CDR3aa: CASTNGTGSHEQYF

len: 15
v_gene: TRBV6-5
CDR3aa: CASSPTFSGANVLTF

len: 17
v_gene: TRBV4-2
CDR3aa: CASSQGTGQITNYGYTF

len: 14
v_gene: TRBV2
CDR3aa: CAGSRDRDTGEQYF

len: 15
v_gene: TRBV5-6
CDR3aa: CASSLDLSDRPRYTF

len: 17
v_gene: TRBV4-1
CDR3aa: CASSQGFGENGNQPQHF

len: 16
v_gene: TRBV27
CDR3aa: CASSLLGSGVGGTQYF

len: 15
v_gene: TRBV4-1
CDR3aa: CASSRPETGTDTQYF

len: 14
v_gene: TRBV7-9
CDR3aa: CASSLPTRPDTQYF

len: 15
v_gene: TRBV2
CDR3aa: CASRAATGRNQPQHF

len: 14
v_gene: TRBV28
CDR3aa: CASSLTGSGGELFF

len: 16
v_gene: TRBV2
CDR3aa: CASSWDRGDGEEKLFF

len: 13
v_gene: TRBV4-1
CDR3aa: CASSQVPRETQYF

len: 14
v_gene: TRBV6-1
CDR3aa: CASSLRQEVQPQHF

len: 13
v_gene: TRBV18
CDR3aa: CASSPSQGYEQYF

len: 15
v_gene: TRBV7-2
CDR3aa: CASSLPGDYTDTQYF

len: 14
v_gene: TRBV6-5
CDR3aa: CASSRDRINYGYTF

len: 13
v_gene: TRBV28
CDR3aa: CASNKGQGYEQYF

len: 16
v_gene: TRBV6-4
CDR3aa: CASSDSERGGHNEQFF

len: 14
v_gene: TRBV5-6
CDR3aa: CASSLVGQNTEAFF

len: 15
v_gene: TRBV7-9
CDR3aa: CASSSRQPGSGELFF

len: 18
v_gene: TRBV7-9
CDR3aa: CASSFTSGGPPSSYEQYF

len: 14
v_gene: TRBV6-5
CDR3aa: CASSVQGSGNTIYF

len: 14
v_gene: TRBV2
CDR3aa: CASKSLGGSDTQYF

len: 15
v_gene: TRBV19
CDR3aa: CASVPGQGVTQPQHF

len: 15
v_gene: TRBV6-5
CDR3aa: CASSYSDSGNYEQYF

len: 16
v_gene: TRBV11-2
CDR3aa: CASSLIGSGGPYEQYF

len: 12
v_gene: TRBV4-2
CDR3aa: CASSQDQEKLFF

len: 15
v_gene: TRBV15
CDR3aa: CATSSLDRAPYEQYF

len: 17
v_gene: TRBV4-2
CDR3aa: CASSQPHQGYIADTQYF

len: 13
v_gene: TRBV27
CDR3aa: CASIFGDNYEQYF

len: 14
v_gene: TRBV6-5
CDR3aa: CATDGTGWGNEQFF